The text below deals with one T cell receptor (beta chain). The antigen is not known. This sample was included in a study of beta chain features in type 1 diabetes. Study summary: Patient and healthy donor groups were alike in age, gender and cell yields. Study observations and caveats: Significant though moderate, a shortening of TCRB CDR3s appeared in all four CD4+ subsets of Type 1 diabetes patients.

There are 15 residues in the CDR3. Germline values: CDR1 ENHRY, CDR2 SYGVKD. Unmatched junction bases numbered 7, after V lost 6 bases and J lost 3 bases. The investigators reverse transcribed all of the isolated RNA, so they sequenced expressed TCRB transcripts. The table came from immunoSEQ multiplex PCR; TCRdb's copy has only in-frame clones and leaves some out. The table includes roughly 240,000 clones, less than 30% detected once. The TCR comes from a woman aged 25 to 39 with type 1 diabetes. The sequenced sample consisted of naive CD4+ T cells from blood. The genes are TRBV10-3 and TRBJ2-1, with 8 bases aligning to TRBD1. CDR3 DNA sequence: TGTGCCATCAGAAAATCCGACAGGGGCTACAATGAGCAGTTCTTC. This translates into CAIRKSDRGYNEQFF.